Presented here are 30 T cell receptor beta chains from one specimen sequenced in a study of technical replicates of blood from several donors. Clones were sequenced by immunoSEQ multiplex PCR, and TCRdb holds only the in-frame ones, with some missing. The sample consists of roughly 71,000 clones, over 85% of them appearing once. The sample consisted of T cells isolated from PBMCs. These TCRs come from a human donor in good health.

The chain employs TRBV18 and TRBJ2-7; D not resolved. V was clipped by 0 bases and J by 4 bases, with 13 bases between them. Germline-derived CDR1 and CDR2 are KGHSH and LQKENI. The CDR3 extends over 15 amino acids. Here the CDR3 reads CASSPPLTESYEQYF. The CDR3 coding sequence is TGTGCCAGCTCACCACCGCTTACAGAAAGTTACGAGCAGTACTTC.

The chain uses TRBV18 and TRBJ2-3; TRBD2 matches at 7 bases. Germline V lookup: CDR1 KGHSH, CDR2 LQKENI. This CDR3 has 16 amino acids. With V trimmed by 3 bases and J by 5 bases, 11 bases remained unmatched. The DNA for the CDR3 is TGTGCCAGCTCACCCGGTTCGCGGGAGCAGGGAGATACGCAGTATTTT. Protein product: CASSPGSREQGDTQYF.

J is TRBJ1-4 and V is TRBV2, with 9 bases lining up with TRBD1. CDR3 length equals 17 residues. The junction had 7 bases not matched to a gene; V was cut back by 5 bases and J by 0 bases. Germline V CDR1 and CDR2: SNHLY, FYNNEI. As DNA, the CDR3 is TGTGCCAGCAGTCACAGGGGGCTCGGTTCAACTAATGAAAAACTGTTTTTT. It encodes CASSHRGLGSTNEKLFF.

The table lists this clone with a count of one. The CDR3 nucleotides read TGTGCCAGCAGCTTAGGGCAGAACAACTATGGCTACACCTTC. This gives the protein CASSLGQNNYGYTF. The V gene is TRBV7-2, the J gene TRBJ1-2, with D unclear. Per the germline V gene, CDR1 is SGHTA and CDR2 is FQGNSA. Trimming removed 1 base at V and 2 bases at J, with 8 bases between. CDR3 length equals 14 residues.

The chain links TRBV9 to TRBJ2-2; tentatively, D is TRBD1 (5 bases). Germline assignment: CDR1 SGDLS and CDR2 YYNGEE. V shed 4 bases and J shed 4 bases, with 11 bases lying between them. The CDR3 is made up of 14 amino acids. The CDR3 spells CASSSGSSTGELFF. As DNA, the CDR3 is TGTGCCAGCAGCTCAGGGTCGAGCACCGGGGAGCTGTTTTTT.

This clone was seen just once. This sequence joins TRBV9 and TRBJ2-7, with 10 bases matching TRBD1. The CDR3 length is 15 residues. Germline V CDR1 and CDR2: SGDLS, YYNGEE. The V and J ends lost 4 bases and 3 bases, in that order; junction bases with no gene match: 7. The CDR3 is CASSLGTGVGYEQYF. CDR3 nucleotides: TGTGCCAGCAGCCTTGGGACAGGGGTGGGCTACGAGCAGTACTTC.

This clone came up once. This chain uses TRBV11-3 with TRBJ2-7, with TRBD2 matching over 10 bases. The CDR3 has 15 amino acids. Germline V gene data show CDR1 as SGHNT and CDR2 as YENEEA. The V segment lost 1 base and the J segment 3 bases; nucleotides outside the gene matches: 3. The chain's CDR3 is CASSLVAGGHYEQYF. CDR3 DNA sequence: TGTGCCAGCAGCTTAGTAGCGGGAGGCCACTACGAGCAGTACTTC.

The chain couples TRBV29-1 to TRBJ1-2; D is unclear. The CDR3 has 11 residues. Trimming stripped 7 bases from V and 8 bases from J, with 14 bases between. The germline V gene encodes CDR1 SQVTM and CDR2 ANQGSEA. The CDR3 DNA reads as TGCAGCGGTAAAACCCAGGAAGGCTACACCTTC. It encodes CSGKTQEGYTF. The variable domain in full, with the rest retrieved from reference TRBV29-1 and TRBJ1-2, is SAVISQKPSRDICQRGTSLTIQCQVDSQVTMMFWYRQQPGQSLTLIATANQGSEATYESGFVIDKFPISRPNLTFSTLTVSNMSPEDSSIYLCSGKTQEGYTFGSGTRLTVV.

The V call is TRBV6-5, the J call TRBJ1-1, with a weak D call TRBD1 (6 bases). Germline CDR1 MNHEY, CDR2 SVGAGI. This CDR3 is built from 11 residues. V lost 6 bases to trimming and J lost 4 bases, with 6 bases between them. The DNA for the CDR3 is TGTGCCAGCAGACAGGGCACTGAAGCTTTCTTT. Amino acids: CASRQGTEAFF.

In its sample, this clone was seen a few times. CDR3 sequence reads: CASSLWGDSRYGYTF. The CDR3 region has the DNA TGTGCCAGCAGCCTCTGGGGGGACTCCCGCTATGGCTACACCTTC. The J gene is TRBJ1-2, the V gene TRBV5-6; a weak D match, TRBD1 (5 bases). V gave up 4 bases and J gave up 4 bases, with 17 bases separating them. The CDR3 spans 15 residues. The germline CDR1 and CDR2 sequences are SGHDT and YYEEEE.

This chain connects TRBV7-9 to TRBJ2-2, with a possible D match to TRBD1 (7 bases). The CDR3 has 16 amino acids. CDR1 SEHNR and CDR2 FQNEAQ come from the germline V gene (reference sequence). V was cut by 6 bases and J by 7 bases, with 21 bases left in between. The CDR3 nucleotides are TGTGCCAGCAGTACGCGGGACAGCGCCTTAAGCGGGGAGCTGTTTTTT. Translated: CASSTRDSALSGELFF.

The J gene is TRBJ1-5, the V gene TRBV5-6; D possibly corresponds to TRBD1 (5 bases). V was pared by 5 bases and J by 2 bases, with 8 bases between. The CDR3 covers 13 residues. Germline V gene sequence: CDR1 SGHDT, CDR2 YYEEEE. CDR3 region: CASSSQGNQPQHF. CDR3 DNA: TGTGCCAGCAGTTCACAGGGCAATCAGCCCCAGCATTTT.

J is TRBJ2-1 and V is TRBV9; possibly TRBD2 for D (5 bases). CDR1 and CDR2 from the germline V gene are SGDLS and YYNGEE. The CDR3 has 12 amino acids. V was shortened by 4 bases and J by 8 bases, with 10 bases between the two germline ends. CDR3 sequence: CASSLNGDEQFF. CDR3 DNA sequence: TGTGCCAGCAGCTTGAACGGGGATGAGCAGTTCTTC.

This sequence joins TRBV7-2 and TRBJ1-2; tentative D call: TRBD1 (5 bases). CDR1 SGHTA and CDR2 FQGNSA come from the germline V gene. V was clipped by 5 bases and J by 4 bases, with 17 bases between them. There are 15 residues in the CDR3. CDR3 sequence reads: CASSPPGEGGYGYTF. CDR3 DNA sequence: TGTGCCAGCAGCCCCCCGGGGGAGGGCGGCTATGGCTACACCTTC.

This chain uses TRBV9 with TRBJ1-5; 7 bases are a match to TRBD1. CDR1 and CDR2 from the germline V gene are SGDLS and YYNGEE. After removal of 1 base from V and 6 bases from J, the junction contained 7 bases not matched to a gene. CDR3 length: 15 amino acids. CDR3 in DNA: TGTGCCAGCAGCGTATTACAGGGGACAATTCAGCCCCAGCATTTT. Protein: CASSVLQGTIQPQHF.

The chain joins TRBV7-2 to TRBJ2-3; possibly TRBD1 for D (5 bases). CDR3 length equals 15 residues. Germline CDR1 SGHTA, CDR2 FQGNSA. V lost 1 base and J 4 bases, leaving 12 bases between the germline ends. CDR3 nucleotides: TGTGCCAGCAGCTTAGGGGGCCAAGGGGCAGATACGCAGTATTTT. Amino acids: CASSLGGQGADTQYF. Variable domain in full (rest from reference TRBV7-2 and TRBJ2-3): GAGVSQSPSNKVTEKGKDVELRCDPISGHTALYWYRQSLGQGLEFLIYFQGNSAPDKSGLPSDRFSAERTGGSVSTLTIQRTQQEDSAVYLCASSLGGQGADTQYFGPGTRLTVL.

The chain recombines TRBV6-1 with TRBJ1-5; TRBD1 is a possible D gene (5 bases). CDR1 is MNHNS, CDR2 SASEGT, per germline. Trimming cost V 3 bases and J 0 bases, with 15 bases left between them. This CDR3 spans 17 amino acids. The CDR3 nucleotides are TGTGCCAGCAGTGATTCAGGGTCAGCTAATAGCAATCAGCCCCAGCATTTT. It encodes CASSDSGSANSNQPQHF.

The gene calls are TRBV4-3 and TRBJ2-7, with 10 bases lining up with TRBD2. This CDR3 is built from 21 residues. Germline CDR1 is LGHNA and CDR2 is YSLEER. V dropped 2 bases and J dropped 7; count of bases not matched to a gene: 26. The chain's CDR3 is CASSQRLAGEEGMIPLGEQYF. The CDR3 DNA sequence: TGCGCCAGCAGCCAAAGGCTAGCGGGAGAGGAAGGTATGATCCCTCTTGGAGAGCAGTACTTC.

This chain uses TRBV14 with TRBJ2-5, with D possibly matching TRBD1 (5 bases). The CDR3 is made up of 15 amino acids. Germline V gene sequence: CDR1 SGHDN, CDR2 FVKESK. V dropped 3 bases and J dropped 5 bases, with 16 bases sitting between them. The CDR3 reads CASSHGIGVMETQYF. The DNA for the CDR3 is TGTGCCAGCAGCCATGGGATAGGGGTTATGGAGACCCAGTACTTC.

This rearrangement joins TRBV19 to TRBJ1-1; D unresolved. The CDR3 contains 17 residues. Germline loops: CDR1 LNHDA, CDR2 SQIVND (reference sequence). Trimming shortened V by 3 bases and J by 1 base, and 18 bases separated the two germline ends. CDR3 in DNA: TGTGCCAGTAGTATCGACTCTGTTAAAGGGAGGAACACTGAAGCTTTCTTT. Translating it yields CASSIDSVKGRNTEAFF.

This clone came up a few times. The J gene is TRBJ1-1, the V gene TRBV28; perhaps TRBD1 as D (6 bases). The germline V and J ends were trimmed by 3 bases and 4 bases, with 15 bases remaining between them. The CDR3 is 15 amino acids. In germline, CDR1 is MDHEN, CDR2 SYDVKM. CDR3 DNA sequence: TGTGCCAGCAGTTTCTGGGGAGGGGGGGGCACTGAAGCTTTCTTT. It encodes CASSFWGGGGTEAFF.

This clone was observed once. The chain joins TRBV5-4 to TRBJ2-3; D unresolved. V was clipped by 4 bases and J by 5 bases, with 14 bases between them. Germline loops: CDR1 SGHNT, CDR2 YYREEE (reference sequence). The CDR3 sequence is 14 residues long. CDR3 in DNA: TGTGCCAGCAGCCCCCCTTCGGAGCGAGATACGCAGTATTTT. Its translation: CASSPPSERDTQYF.

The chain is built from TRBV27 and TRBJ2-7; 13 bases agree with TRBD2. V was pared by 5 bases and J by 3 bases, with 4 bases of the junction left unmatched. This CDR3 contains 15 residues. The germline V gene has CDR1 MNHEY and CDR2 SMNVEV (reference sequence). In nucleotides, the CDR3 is TGTGCCAGCAGTACACTAGCGGGAGGGCTCTACGAGCAGTACTTC. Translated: CASSTLAGGLYEQYF.

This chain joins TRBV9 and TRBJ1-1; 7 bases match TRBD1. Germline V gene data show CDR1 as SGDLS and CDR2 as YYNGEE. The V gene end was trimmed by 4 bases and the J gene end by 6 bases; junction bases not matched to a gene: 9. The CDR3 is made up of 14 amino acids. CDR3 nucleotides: TGTGCCAGCAGCCGTAGCGACAGGGTTTCTGAAGCTTTCTTT. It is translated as CASSRSDRVSEAFF.

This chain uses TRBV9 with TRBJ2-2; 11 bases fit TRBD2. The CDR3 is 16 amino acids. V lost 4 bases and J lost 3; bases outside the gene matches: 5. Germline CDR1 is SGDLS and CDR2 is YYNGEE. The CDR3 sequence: CASSPRTSGYTGELFF. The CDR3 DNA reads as TGTGCCAGCAGCCCACGGACTAGCGGGTACACCGGGGAGCTGTTTTTT.

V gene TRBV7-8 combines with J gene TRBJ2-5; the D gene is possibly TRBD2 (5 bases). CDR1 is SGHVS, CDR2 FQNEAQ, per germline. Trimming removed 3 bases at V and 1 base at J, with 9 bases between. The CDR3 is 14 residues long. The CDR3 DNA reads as TGTGCCAGCAGCTTGGCCGGGGTCCAAGAGACCCAGTACTTC. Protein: CASSLAGVQETQYF.

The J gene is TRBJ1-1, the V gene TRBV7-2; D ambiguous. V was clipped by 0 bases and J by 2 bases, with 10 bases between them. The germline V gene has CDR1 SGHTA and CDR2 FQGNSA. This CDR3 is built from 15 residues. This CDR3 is CASSLASGVNTEAFF. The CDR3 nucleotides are TGTGCCAGCAGCTTAGCGAGCGGGGTTAACACTGAAGCTTTCTTT.

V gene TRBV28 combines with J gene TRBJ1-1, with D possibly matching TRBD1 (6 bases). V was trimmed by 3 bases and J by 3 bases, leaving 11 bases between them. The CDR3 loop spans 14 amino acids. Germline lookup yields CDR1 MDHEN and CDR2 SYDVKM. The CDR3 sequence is CASSFLQGHTEAFF. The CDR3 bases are TGTGCCAGCAGTTTTCTGCAGGGGCACACTGAAGCTTTCTTT.

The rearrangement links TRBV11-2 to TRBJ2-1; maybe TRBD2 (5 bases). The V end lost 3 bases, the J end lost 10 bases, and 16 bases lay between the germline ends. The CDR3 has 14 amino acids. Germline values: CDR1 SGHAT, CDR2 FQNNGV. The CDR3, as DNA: TGTGCCAGCAGCTTCGAATTTACTAGTAACGAGCAGTTCTTC. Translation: CASSFEFTSNEQFF.

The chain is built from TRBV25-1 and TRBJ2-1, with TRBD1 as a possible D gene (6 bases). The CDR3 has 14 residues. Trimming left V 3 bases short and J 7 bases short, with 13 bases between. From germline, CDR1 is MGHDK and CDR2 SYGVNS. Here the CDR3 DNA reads TGTGCCAGCAGTGAGTACACCAGGGGAAATGAGCAGTTCTTC. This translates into CASSEYTRGNEQFF. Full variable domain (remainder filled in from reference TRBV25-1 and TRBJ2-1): EADIYQTPRYLVIGTGKKITLECSQTMGHDKMYWYQQDPGMELHLIHYSYGVNSTEKGDLSSESTVSRIRTEHFPLTLESARPSHTSQYLCASSEYTRGNEQFFGPGTRLTVL.